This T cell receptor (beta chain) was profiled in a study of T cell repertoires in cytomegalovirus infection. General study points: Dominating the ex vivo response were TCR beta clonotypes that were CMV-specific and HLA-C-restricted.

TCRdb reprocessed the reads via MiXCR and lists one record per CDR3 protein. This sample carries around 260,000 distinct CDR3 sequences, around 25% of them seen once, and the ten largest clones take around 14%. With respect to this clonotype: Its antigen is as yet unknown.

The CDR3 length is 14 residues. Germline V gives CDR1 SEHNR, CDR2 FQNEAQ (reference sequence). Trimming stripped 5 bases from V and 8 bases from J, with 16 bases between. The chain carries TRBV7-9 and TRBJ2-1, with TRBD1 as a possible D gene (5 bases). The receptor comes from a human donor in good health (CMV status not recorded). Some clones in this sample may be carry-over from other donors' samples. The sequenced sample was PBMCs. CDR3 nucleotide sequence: TGTGCCAGCAGCACCCGAGTAGGGGCGTATGAGCAGTTCTTC. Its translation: CASSTRVGAYEQFF.